This T cell receptor beta chain emerged from a study of regulatory T cells in long-lasting Graves disease. This clonotype occurred a few times. Antigen specificity is unknown. Study results and caveats: Whereas about a thousand public clonotypes were shared by new patients, persistent patients shared more, at around 2,700.

Construction of TCR beta libraries relied on iRepertoire HTBI primers and on Arm-PCR targeting CDR3 regions. TCRdb independently ran MiXCR on the multiplex PCR reads; one entry per CDR3 protein. The sample has roughly 500,000 distinct CDR3 sequences, roughly a fifth seen once. Sample time point: persistent/refractory GD, antithyroid drugs over 5 years with positive TRAb. The TCR library used RNA extracted from PBMCs. From an endocrinology department in Xi'an, China, came the patients. This CDR3 is built from 12 residues. V lost 6 bases to trimming and J lost 4 bases, with 7 bases between them. V usage is TRBV12-3 or TRBV12-4 and J usage is TRBJ2-1; D remains unclear. The TCR comes from a female donor with Graves disease. The sample in question was peripheral blood mononuclear cells (PBMCs), obtained when the disease was refractory, from a patient treated with antithyroid drugs. The chain's CDR3 is CASSEPYNEQFF. CDR3 DNA: TGTGCCAGCAGCGAACCATACAATGAGCAGTTCTTC.